This entry lists 15 T cell receptor beta chains sequenced from one sample in a study of beta chain features in type 1 diabetes. The antigens these receptors bind are not known. General observations from the study: In all four CD4+ subsets, TCRB CDR3 length was significantly, moderately reduced in type 1 diabetes.

Expressed TCRB transcripts got sequenced, as all isolated RNA was reverse transcribed. The data were produced by immunoSEQ multiplex PCR, yet TCRdb's version contains in-frame clones alone and is incomplete. The profile covers around 140,000 clones, with about 12% appearing a single time and about 1.3% taken by the ten largest. Sequencing input: central memory CD4+ T cells from blood. The receptors shown here come from a man younger than 30 with type 1 diabetes.

V usage is TRBV7-9 and J usage is TRBJ1-2; 7 bases fit TRBD1. Germline trimming cut 5 bases from V and 2 bases from J; bases unmatched to any gene: 8. The CDR3 is 15 residues long. Germline V gene lookup returns CDR1 SEHNR and CDR2 FQNEAQ (reference sequence). This CDR3 reads CASSGMGQHNYGYTF. CDR3 DNA sequence: TGTGCCAGCAGCGGCATGGGACAGCACAACTATGGCTACACCTTC.

The CDR3 coding sequence is TGTGCCAGTAGTGTCGGACATACCAACAATGAGCAGTTCTTC. The encoded protein is CASSVGHTNNEQFF. The rearrangement joins TRBV19 to TRBJ2-1; a possible D gene is TRBD1 (5 bases). CDR3 length: 14 residues. Trimming left V 5 bases short and J 5 bases short, with 13 bases between. Looked up from germline, CDR1 is LNHDA and CDR2 is SQIVND (reference sequence).

As DNA, the CDR3 is TGCAGTGCTTCAACAGATACGCAGTATTTT. It encodes CSASTDTQYF. This chain connects TRBV20-1 to TRBJ2-3, with unresolved D. The CDR3 is 10 amino acids. Germline CDR1 DFQATT, CDR2 SNEGSKA (reference sequence). The V end was cut by 5 bases, the J end by 3 bases, with 3 bases between.

This clone was seen a handful of times. The rearrangement joins TRBV30 to TRBJ1-3; D is unresolved. The V gene's germline CDR1 is GTSNPN and CDR2 SVGIG (reference sequence). Trimming took 0 bases from V and 0 from J, leaving 15 bases between them. The CDR3 is made up of 17 amino acids. CDR3 coding DNA: TGTGCCTGGAGTGTACGGAGGATAAGGAGCTCTGGAAACACCATATATTTT. Translating it yields CAWSVRRIRSSGNTIYF.

This clone appeared a few times. This sequence joins TRBV21-1 and TRBJ1-5. TRBV21-1 constitutes a pseudogene. The CDR3 sequence is 16 residues long. Here the CDR3 reads CASSKTCGTGRATQHF. CDR3 sequence (DNA): TGTGCCAGCAGCAAAACCTGTGGAACGGGACGGGCGACCCAGCATTTT.

This clone has at least ten counts. The chain recombines TRBV10-3 with TRBJ1-1; D ambiguous. CDR3 size: 13 residues. Trimming left V 8 bases short and J 4 bases short, with 14 bases between. Germline CDR1 ENHRY, CDR2 SYGVKD. CDR3 protein: CAISVREGTEAFF. In DNA, the CDR3 is TGTGCCATCTCCGTCCGGGAGGGCACTGAAGCTTTCTTT.

This rearrangement joins TRBV5-6 to TRBJ1-2, with a possible D match to TRBD1 (5 bases). The CDR3 spans 13 residues. Trimming took 4 bases from V and 4 from J, leaving 11 bases between them. Germline V CDR1 and CDR2: SGHDT, YYEEEE. This CDR3 is CASSPGFIYGYTF. CDR3 coding DNA: TGTGCCAGCAGCCCAGGGTTTATCTATGGCTACACCTTC.

The genes are TRBV18 and TRBJ1-3, with TRBD1 as a possible D gene (6 bases). Trimming cost V 3 bases and J 1 base, with 13 bases left between them. Germline V lookup: CDR1 KGHSH, CDR2 LQKENI. CDR3 length: 16 amino acids. CDR3 sequence: CASSPGGPRSGNTIYF. The CDR3 DNA is TGTGCCAGCTCACCGGGGGGGCCTCGATCTGGAAACACCATATATTTT.

This clone has more than one count but fewer than ten. The V and J genes are TRBV7-2 and TRBJ1-5, with a possible D match to TRBD1 (5 bases). Germline CDR1 SGHTA, CDR2 FQGNSA. The CDR3 contains 14 residues. Deletions cut 5 bases from V and 6 bases from J, with 14 bases between. The CDR3 DNA reads TGTGCCAGCAGCCTGGACGGGGGTGTTCAGCCCCAGCATTTT. Translated, it gives CASSLDGGVQPQHF.

Only a few counts were recorded for this clone. It differs at one base from a far larger clone, so likely a read error. This same CDR3 is encoded by further DNA sequences in the sample. This chain links TRBV7-3 with TRBJ2-1, with a weak D call TRBD1 (6 bases). CDR3 length: 13 residues. Per the germline V gene, CDR1 is SGHTA and CDR2 is FQGTGA. Trimming left V 1 base short and J 5 bases short, with 6 bases between. CDR3 residues: CASSLNRDNEQFF. Here the CDR3 DNA reads TGTGCCAGCAGCTTAAACAGGGACAATGAGCAGTTCTTC.

This clone was seen only a few times. The rearrangement uses TRBV7-3 and TRBJ1-1; D unresolved. Germline V gene sequence: CDR1 SGHTA, CDR2 FQGTGA. The CDR3 has 13 residues. V gave up 2 bases and J gave up 2 bases, with 6 bases separating them. The CDR3 spells CASSLQENTEAFF. CDR3 bases: TGTGCCAGCAGCTTACAGGAAAACACTGAAGCTTTCTTT.

This chain connects TRBV13 to TRBJ2-5, with D perhaps matching TRBD2 (7 bases). The length of the CDR3 is 16 residues. Looked up from germline, CDR1 is PRHDT and CDR2 is FYEKMQ (reference sequence). V was clipped by 3 bases and J by 1 base, with 15 bases between them. For the CDR3, the DNA is TGTGCCAGCAGCTTGGGAGAGGGGGGGCTCCAAGAGACCCAGTACTTC. Protein sequence: CASSLGEGGLQETQYF.

This clone was counted at least ten times. V and J are TRBV7-2 and TRBJ2-5; D gene unclear. This CDR3 spans 12 amino acids. The germline V and J ends were trimmed by 4 bases and 7 bases, with 10 bases remaining between them. CDR1 is SGHTA and CDR2 is FQGNSA in the germline V gene. The DNA of the CDR3 is TGTGCCAGCAGCTACTCAGAAATGACCCAGTACTTC. It yields the protein CASSYSEMTQYF.

This clone was observed a handful of times. The rearrangement uses TRBV15 and TRBJ2-5; TRBD2 is a possible D gene (6 bases). The CDR3 runs 14 residues. Trimming removed 6 bases from V and 0 bases from J, with 11 bases in between. Germline lookup yields CDR1 LNHNV and CDR2 YYDKDF (reference sequence). The CDR3 reads CATRRDVDQETQYF. Written as DNA, the CDR3 is TGTGCCACCAGGCGGGACGTAGACCAAGAGACCCAGTACTTC.

In this sample, this clone turned up a few times. The chain combines TRBV18 with TRBJ2-6, with D perhaps matching TRBD1 (6 bases). Per germline, CDR1 KGHSH and CDR2 LQKENI. Between the trimmed V and J ends, which lost 2 bases and 0 bases, there was a span of 8 bases. The length of the CDR3 is 16 residues. For the CDR3, the DNA is TGTGCCAGCTCACCAGGACAGATCTCTGGGGCCAACGTCCTGACTTTC. Protein product: CASSPGQISGANVLTF.